This entry features one TCR beta chain sequence. No antigen is known for it. The sample comes from a study of cytomegalovirus exposure and HLA in healthy donors. Study findings and constraints: The majority of TCR sequences were rare, yet some public TCRs appeared in many donors. Certain indistinguishable V segments, among them TRBV6-2 and TRBV6-3, were excluded.

A multiplex PCR was run with 60 Vbeta primers and 13 Jbeta primers. Authors' data handling: A later analysis counted approximately 88 million unique TCR beta chains, some 11 million shared. The protocol was immunoSEQ multiplex PCR, while the TCRdb copy is restricted to in-frame clones and leaves out a portion. That table supplies the V and J calls and clone size; D and trimming were determined from the DNA. Here the sample spans 150,000 to 200,000 clones, about 63% being singletons. The J segment lost 4 bases and the V segment lost 4 bases, leaving 6 bases of the junction unmatched. CDR3 size: 14 residues. Per the germline V gene, CDR1 is SGHNT and CDR2 is YYREEE (reference sequence).

The clonotype originates from a woman between 40 and 50 years old in good health and CMV-seropositive. The V gene is TRBV5-4, the J gene TRBJ2-5; 8 bases align to TRBD1. Sequenced input: PBMCs. CDR3 nucleotides: TGTGCCAGCAGCACGGACAGGGTAGGAGAGACCCAGTACTTC. It translates to CASSTDRVGETQYF.